Listed here is a single TCR beta chain. The assay was immunoSEQ multiplex PCR, and TCRdb's table has in-frame clones only and misses some. The repertoire holds tens of thousands of clones, with approximately 90% as singletons. The data belong to a study of T cell changes during pregnancy in multiple sclerosis. CDR1 ENHRY and CDR2 SYGVKD come from the germline V gene. The CDR3 is made up of 15 amino acids. The ends were cut back, 11 bases at V and 0 bases at J, with 19 bases in the middle. Sequenced here: CD4+ T cells from peripheral blood mononuclear cells, sampled in the second trimester of pregnancy. The clonotype was recovered from a female donor with multiple sclerosis, enrolled in a pregnancy study. The chain has TRBV10-3 and TRBJ1-1, with a tentative D call TRBD1 (5 bases). CDR3 loop: CASSDVDSMNTEAFF. The DNA for the CDR3 is TGTGCCTCCAGTGATGTTGACAGCATGAACACTGAAGCTTTCTTT.